Listed here are 12 T cell receptor beta chains from one sample, sequenced in a study of tumor-infiltrating lymphocytes in oesophageal squamous cell carcinoma. MiXCR, run by TCRdb on the PCR reads, gives a single entry per CDR3 protein. The sample yields roughly 20,000 distinct CDR3 sequences, approximately 40% seen once. The sequencing input was esophageal tumor tissue. The receptors here all came from a male donor with esophageal squamous cell carcinoma.

The chain employs TRBV7-2 and TRBJ2-1, with D possibly matching TRBD1 (6 bases). Judging by the DNA end, TRBJ2-7 fits better; the J call may be wrong. This CDR3 contains 17 residues. The V gene's germline CDR1 is SGHTA and CDR2 FQGNSA. The CDR3 region has the DNA TGTGCCAGCAGCAAATGGCAGGGGACAAGCTCCTACAATGAGCAGTACTTC. This encodes CASSKWQGTSSYNEQYF.

This clonotype was seen repeatedly, ten times or more. The rearrangement joins TRBV19 to TRBJ1-1; D is undetermined. V shed 7 bases and J shed 4 bases, with 16 bases lying between them. Germline values: CDR1 LNHDA, CDR2 SQIVND (reference sequence). The CDR3 is 14 residues long. The CDR3 reads CASTRDDLGTEAFF. Written as DNA, the CDR3 is TGTGCCAGTACCCGAGACGATCTAGGCACTGAAGCTTTCTTT.

The table lists this clonotype with a few counts. The rearrangement uses TRBV5-1 and TRBJ2-5, with 9 positions matching TRBD1. V shed 3 bases and J 4 bases; nucleotides not matched to a gene: 7. CDR3 length: 15 amino acids. The germline V gene encodes CDR1 SGHRS and CDR2 YFSETQ. The CDR3 sequence is CASSSIETGGETQYF. DNA of the CDR3: TGCGCCAGCAGCTCCATCGAGACAGGGGGAGAGACCCAGTACTTC.

V gene TRBV12-3 or TRBV12-4 combines with J gene TRBJ2-7; D unresolved. The J call is doubtful: the DNA matches TRBJ1-2 better. There are 12 residues in the CDR3. The CDR3 DNA reads as TGTGCCAGCGCGGCCAAGGACTATGGCTACACCTTC. It encodes CASAAKDYGYTF.

This clonotype was observed many times. Without the conserved terminal phenylalanine or tryptophan, this CDR3 likely stems from a read error. The DNA is left out, because the CDR3 cannot be placed on it with certainty; the CDR3 is given as TCRdb lists it. The chain links TRBV10-3 to TRBJ2-6; the D segment call TRBD2 is taken from the table without a DNA check. The V gene's germline CDR1 is ENHRY and CDR2 SYGVKD. The CDR3 extends over 8 residues, inclusive of both ends. CDR3 region: CAIGLAGG.

This clonotype was detected a few times. The CDR3 bases are TGCGCCAGCAGCATAGGGGACACGACTAATGAAAAACTGTTTTTT. It encodes CASSIGDTTNEKLFF. The chain recombines TRBV5-1 with TRBJ1-4, with D possibly TRBD1 on 6 matching bases. Germline V lookup: CDR1 SGHRS, CDR2 YFSETQ. Trimming removed 4 bases at V and 2 bases at J, with 12 bases between. This CDR3 has 15 residues.

This clonotype was detected only a few times. The gene calls are TRBV24-1 and TRBJ2-1; TRBD2 matches 9 bases. The germline V gene encodes CDR1 KGHDR and CDR2 SFDVKD. CDR3 length equals 16 residues. V shed 0 bases and J 7 bases; nucleotides not matched to a gene: 6. CDR3 sequence reads: CATSDLVAGAMNEQFF. The CDR3 coding sequence is TGTGCCACCAGTGATTTGGTAGCGGGAGCAATGAATGAGCAGTTCTTC.

There are many counts of this clonotype. This chain connects TRBV28 to TRBJ2-3; 7 positions agree with TRBD2. This CDR3 is built from 15 residues. Germline values: CDR1 MDHEN, CDR2 SYDVKM. V lost 2 bases to trimming and J lost 6 bases; unmatched junction nucleotides: 8. The CDR3 sequence: CASSLNSAGRDTQYF. CDR3 nucleotides: TGTGCCAGCAGTTTAAATTCAGCGGGGAGGGATACGCAGTATTTT.

This clonotype showed up many times. J is TRBJ2-1 and V is TRBV6-1, with 9 bases fitting TRBD2. Germline V gene data show CDR1 as MNHNS and CDR2 as SASEGT. The CDR3 runs 14 residues. V gave up 6 bases and J gave up 9 bases; unmatched junction bases: 9. DNA for the CDR3: TGTGCCAGCAGGGCTGGGACTAGCCTTCCTGAGCAGTTCTTC. Encoded protein: CASRAGTSLPEQFF.

The chain couples TRBV28 to TRBJ2-3; D call uncertain. The DNA matches TRBJ2-7 better at its end, which makes the J call doubtful. The CDR3 extends over 15 amino acids. From germline, CDR1 is MDHEN and CDR2 SYDVKM. The CDR3 is CASSLSQALSYEQYF. Here the CDR3 DNA reads TGTGCCAGCAGTTTAAGCCAGGCGCTCTCCTACGAGCAGTACTTC.

On this clonotype itself: Being one base from a much bigger clone, this may be a read error. This chain uses TRBV28 with TRBJ2-1; D call uncertain. Trimming removed 5 bases from V and 10 bases from J, with 15 bases in between. The CDR3 has 13 amino acids. Looked up from germline, CDR1 is MDHEN and CDR2 is SYDVKM. The CDR3 coding sequence is TGTGCCAGCAGTGGTTTCCCCTCCTACGAGCAGTTCTTC. Residues: CASSGFPSYEQFF.

This clonotype was counted many times. The rearrangement joins TRBV5-1 to TRBJ2-2; weak D call: TRBD2 (6 bases). V gave up 6 bases and J gave up 0 bases, with 18 bases separating them. From germline, CDR1 is SGHRS and CDR2 YFSETQ. The CDR3 length is 17 residues. Here the CDR3 reads CASTSGVGYPNTGELFF. In nucleotides, the CDR3 is TGCGCCAGCACCTCGGGGGTCGGGTACCCGAACACCGGGGAGCTGTTTTTT. Based on the CDR3 plus reference TRBV5-1 and TRBJ2-2, the full variable domain is KAGVTQTPRYLIKTRGQQVTLSCSPISGHRSVSWYQQTPGQGLQFLFEYFSETQRNKGNFPGRFSGRQFSNSRSEMNVSTLELGDSALYLCASTSGVGYPNTGELFFGEGSRLTVL.